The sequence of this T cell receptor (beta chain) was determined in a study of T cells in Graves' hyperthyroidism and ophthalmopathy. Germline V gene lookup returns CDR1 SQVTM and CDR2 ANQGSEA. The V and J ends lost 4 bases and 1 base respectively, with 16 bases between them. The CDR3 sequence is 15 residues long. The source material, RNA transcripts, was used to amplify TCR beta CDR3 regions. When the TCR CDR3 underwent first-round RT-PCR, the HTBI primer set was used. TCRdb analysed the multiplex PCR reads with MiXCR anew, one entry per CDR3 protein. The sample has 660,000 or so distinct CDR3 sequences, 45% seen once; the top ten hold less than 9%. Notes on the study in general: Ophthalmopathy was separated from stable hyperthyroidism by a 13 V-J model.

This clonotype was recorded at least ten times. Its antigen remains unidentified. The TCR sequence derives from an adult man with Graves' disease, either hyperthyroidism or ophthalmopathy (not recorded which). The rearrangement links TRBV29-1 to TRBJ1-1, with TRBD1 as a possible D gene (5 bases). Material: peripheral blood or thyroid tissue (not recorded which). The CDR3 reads CSVGGGEAGNTEAFF. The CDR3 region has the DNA TGCAGCGTTGGGGGGGGGGAGGCGGGGAACACTGAAGCTTTCTTT.